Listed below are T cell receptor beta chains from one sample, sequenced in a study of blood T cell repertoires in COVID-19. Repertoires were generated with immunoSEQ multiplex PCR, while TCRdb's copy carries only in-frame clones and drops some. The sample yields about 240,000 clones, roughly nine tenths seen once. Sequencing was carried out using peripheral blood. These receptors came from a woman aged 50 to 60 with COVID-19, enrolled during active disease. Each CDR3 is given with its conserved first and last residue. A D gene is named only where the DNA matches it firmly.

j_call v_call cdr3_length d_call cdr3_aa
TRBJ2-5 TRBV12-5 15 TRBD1 CASALTGTVQETQYF
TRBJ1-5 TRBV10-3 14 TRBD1 CAISSDREFGPQHF
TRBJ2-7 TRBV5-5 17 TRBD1 CASSSKATGVLLYEQYF
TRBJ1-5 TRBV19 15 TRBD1 CASSTADRFNQPQHF
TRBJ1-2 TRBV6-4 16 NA CASSDSKRAGNYGYTF
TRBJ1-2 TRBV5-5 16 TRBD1 CASSAEIQGGYYGYTF
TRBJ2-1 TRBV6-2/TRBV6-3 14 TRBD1 CASSYDRGWGEQFF
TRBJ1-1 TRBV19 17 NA CASRKQGIVAMNTEAFF
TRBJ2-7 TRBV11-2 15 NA CASNPQQGPPYEQYF
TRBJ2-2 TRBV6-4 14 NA CASSTRLDTGELFF
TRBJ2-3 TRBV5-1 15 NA CASSLSRQIADTQYF
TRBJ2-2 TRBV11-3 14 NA CASSPRASTGELFF
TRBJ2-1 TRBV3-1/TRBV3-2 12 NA CASSQTTDEQFF
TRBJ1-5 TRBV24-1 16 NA CATSDLPQPPNQPQHF
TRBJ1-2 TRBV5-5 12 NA CASSLGSYGYTF
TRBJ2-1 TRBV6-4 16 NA CASSSDSLAVYNEQFF
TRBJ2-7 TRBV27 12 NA CASSLIAYEQYF
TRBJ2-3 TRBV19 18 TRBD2 CASSIEGLAGGQADTQYF
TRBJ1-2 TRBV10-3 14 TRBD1 CAIKDRQGAGGYTF
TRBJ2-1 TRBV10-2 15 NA CASSRAGSSGNEQFF
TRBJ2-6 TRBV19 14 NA CASNPGSGANVLTF
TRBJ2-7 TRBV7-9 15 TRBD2 CASVGSAGGNYEQYF
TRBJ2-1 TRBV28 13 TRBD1 CASSRDRGDEQFF
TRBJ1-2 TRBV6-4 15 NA CASSYRPGQLYGYTF
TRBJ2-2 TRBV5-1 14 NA CASSLEIYTGELFF
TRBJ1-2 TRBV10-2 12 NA CASSGGIYGYTF
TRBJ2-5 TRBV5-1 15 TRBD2 CASSLEQRGGETQYF
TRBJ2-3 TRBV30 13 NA CAWGQNYEDTQYF
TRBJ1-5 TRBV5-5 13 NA CASSVGVDQPQHF